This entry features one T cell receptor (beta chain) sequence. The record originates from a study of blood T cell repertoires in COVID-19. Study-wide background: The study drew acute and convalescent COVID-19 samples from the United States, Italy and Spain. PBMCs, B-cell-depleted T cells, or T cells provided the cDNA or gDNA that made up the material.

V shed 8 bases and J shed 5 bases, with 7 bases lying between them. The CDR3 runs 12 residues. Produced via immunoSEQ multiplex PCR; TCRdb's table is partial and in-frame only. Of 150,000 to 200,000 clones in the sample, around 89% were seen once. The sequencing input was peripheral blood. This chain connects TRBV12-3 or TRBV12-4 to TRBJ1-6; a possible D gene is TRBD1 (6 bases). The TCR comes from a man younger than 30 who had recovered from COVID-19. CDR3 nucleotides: TGTGCCAGCGGACAGAATAATTCACCCCTCCACTTT. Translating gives CASGQNNSPLHF.